The present entry profiles one T cell receptor beta chain with its context. There is no known antigen for this receptor. No per-base quality is available; no much larger clone lies one base away. A second Seattle source provided samples from volunteer blood donors who had recovered from COVID-19. The collaborating institutions used their own protocols to collect whole blood in K2EDTA tubes. For TCRbeta analysis, collaborator samples were shipped as frozen whole blood, as isolated PBMCs, or as DNA extracted from either sample type. The data originate from a study of blood T cell repertoires in COVID-19 (dated by TCRdb to about 2020). Background on the whole study: Samples covering the acute and convalescent phases of COVID-19 were provided by collaborators in the United States, Italy and Spain. A de-identified subject ID, COVID-19 status, age in years and sex were almost always included in the sample metadata. Samples came from the ongoing ImmuneRACE study (first 160 participants) plus 1,254 subjects from 6 global collaborators. The repertoires were released in a freely available public database intended as a resource for research on the immune response to SARS-CoV-2. Deeply sampled blood TCRbeta repertoires from subjects exposed to, actively infected with, or recovered from COVID-19 were included in the dataset. Where available, HLA class I and class II types were taken from metadata supplied by the sample provider and were not determined by assay-based typing. The material from the prospective study consisted of cDNA or gDNA derived from T cells, B-cell-depleted T cells, or PBMCs.

The research as a whole found: The amount of clinical and demographic metadata varied by source and participant and was provided uncurated.

CDR1 and CDR2 are read off the germline V gene as MDHEN and SYDVKM. V loses 3 bases at its end and J loses 7 bases; junction bases beyond the gene matches: 5. There are 14 amino acids in the CDR3, from cysteine to phenylalanine inclusive. Of the read, only the CDR3 DNA is kept; its 42 bases are in frame from base 1. The immunoSEQ Assay, a bias-controlled multiplex PCR, was used to amplify TCRbeta CDR3 regions from genomic DNA. In the source study's methods: Within the assay, amplification of reference gene primers was used to estimate how many nucleated cells each sample contained. Sequence reads were collapsed and filtered to measure the absolute abundance of every unique TCRbeta CDR3 rearrangement. For each sample, productive Simpson clonality was calculated as the square root of Simpson's diversity index over productive rearrangements. Here the immuneACCESS table is served through TCRdb, limited to in-frame sequences with V and J called. Missing clones are a known gap in these copies; in checked studies unresolved V genes cover under half, and the rest lacks a known reason. That table is the source of V, J and clone size, and D and trimming were worked out from the DNA. A total of 200,000 or so clones appear in this sample, roughly 85% of them only once. The ten largest make up around 2.9% of the sample.

The chain is encoded by TRBV28 joined to TRBJ1-4; TRBD1 fits 7 bases in the junction. The sample was peripheral blood. The sequence came from a man in his fifties or sixties who had recovered from COVID-19. The base sequence is TGTGCCAGCAGTTTCCCAGGGGGGAGTGAAAAACTGTTTTTT. Translated, it reads CASSFPGGSEKLFF.